The 3 T cell receptor beta chains listed next were all sequenced from one sample in a study of shared clonotypes between healthy human individuals. Method: immunoSEQ multiplex PCR; TCRdb's copy keeps in-frame clones and lacks some. The sample consists of 330,000 or so clones, around four fifths of them appearing once. Sequencing was done on a sample of memory CD4+ T cells sorted from blood. Regarding subset: CD45RA-negative fraction. The receptors come from a man in his thirties or forties in good health.

The sample holds a few counts of this clone. The same CDR3 arises from other DNA sequences in this sample as well. The J gene is TRBJ2-2, the V gene TRBV18, with TRBD1 identical over 10 bases. The CDR3 runs to 15 residues. The V gene end was trimmed by 3 bases and the J gene end by 3 bases; junction bases not matched to a gene: 1. The V gene's germline CDR1 is KGHSH and CDR2 LQKENI. In DNA, the CDR3 is TGTGCCAGCTCACCCGGGACAGGGGACACCGGGGAGCTGTTTTTT. It specifies CASSPGTGDTGELFF.

This chain joins TRBV5-1 and TRBJ2-5; a weak D match, TRBD2 (6 bases). Germline CDR1 and CDR2: SGHRS and YFSETQ. The V gene lost 0 bases and the J gene lost 5 bases, with 11 bases spanning the gap. CDR3 length: 14 residues. The CDR3 bases are TGCGCCAGCAGCTTGGGACTAGAGGCGGAGACCCAGTACTTC. This codes for CASSLGLEAETQYF.

V usage is TRBV7-8 and J usage is TRBJ2-1; 7 nucleotides align to TRBD2. Germline CDR1 and CDR2: SGHVS and FQNEAQ. The V gene end was trimmed by 4 bases and the J gene end by 4 bases; junction bases not matched to a gene: 10. This CDR3 contains 16 residues. The DNA of the CDR3 is TGTGCCAGCAGCTCCGACTCTAGCGGATCTTACAATGAGCAGTTCTTC. It encodes CASSSDSSGSYNEQFF.